Described below is a single TCR beta chain sequence and its context. Its antigen target is currently unknown. No qualities accompany the bases; no much larger clone lies one base away. Taken from the germline V gene, the CDR1 and CDR2 loops are MNHEY and SVGAGI. The CDR3 runs 15 residues from the cysteine to the phenylalanine. Only the CDR3 DNA is retained, 45 bases long and in frame from the first base. Clipping removes 7 bases from V and 1 base from J, with 7 as the unmatched junction base count. This sample is part of a study of cytomegalovirus exposure and HLA in healthy donors (dated by TCRdb to about 2017). Study-wide context: According to a later analysis, the 120 or so validation repertoires were produced on the same platform as the approximately 690 repertoires of the first cohort. The study aimed to test whether signatures of past pathogen exposure could be identified by cataloging public T cell receptors. Besides the first cohort of some 670 subjects, a separate validation cohort made up of over 100 different subjects was used. The study combined high-throughput TCR immunosequencing, statistical association of individual TCRs with disease status, and machine learning to predict cytomegalovirus infection status. Beyond this particular receptor, the publication reports: A few of the identified cytomegalovirus-associated TCR beta chains were confirmed in vitro to be specific for cytomegalovirus antigens. A later analysis lacked HLA typing for the validation cohort, so it scored co-occurrence in that cohort across all 120 or so repertoires. In a later analysis, TCRs clustered in the first cohort were found to also tend to co-occur in the roughly 120 validation repertoires, with 85% to 95% of cluster scores above 0. A total of 164 TCR beta chains were listed by the study as associated with cytomegalovirus. The classifier was reported to diagnose cytomegalovirus status with high specificity and sensitivity in both the original cohort and the validation cohort. The authors suggested that the approach could potentially be extended to other disease states and immunological phenotypes. Most TCR sequences were seen in very few donors, while some public TCRs were found in many individuals.

The library came from the immunoSEQ multiplex PCR assay. The authors' pipeline ran thus. A statistical classification framework was developed to diagnose cytomegalovirus status using the catalog of TCR beta chain sequences. TCRdb's version of the immuneACCESS table is confined to in-frame rearrangements and falls short of the full clone set. An unresolved V gene accounts for under half of the shortfall where checked; the remainder is of unknown origin. D and trimming were read from the DNA, whereas the V and J calls and clone size are those reported in that table. Across this sample there are roughly 130,000 clones, with almost 90% seen only once. The ten biggest clones cover approximately 1.5% of the sample. The donors belonged to the validation cohort of over a hundred subjects, which was separate from the approximately 700-subject first cohort.

The sequence came from a young man in good health and CMV-seronegative. The sequencing input was PBMCs. The rearranged segments are TRBV6-5 and TRBJ2-3, with 8 bases in between that match TRBD2. The CDR3 reads as follows: CASTSGGLGTDTQYF. The DNA sequence is TGTGCCAGCACCTCGGGAGGGCTCGGCACAGATACGCAGTATTTT.